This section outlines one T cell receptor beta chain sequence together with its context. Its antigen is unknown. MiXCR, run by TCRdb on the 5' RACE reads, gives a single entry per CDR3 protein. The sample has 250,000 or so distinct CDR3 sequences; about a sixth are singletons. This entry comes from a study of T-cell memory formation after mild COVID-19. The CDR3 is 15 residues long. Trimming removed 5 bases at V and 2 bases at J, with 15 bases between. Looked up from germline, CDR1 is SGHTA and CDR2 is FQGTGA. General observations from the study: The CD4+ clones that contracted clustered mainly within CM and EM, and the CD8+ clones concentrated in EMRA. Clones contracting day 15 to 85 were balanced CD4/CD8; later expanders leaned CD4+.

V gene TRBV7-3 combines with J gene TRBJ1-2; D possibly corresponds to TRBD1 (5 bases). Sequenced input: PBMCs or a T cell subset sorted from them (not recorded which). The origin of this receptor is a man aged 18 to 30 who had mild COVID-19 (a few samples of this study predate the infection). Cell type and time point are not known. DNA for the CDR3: TGTGCCAGCAGCCCCGGCCCCGAGGGGAACTATGGCTACACCTTC. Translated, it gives CASSPGPEGNYGYTF.